This T cell receptor (beta chain) was sequenced for a study of T-cell memory formation after mild COVID-19. Study at large: TCR clustering was largely donor specific.

The junction had 3 bases not matched to a gene; V was cut back by 0 bases and J by 4 bases. Germline V lookup: CDR1 SGHDT, CDR2 YYEEEE. The CDR3 covers 15 residues. 5'RACE with constant-segment primers built TCRalpha and TCRbeta cDNA libraries with UMIs. TCRdb analysed the 5' RACE reads with MiXCR anew, one entry per CDR3 protein. The sample shows hundreds of thousands of distinct CDR3 sequences, roughly 21% of them seen only once. There are many counts of this clonotype. The rearrangement uses TRBV5-6 and TRBJ2-5; 10 bases fit TRBD2. Sample: PBMCs or a T cell subset sorted from them (not recorded which). This receptor was identified in an adult woman who had mild COVID-19 (a few samples of this study predate the infection). Cell type and time point are not known. This CDR3 is CASSLVAGGRETQYF. The CDR3 DNA sequence: TGTGCCAGCAGCTTGGTAGCGGGGGGTCGAGAGACCCAGTACTTC. Filled out from reference TRBV5-6 and TRBJ2-5, the complete variable domain reads DAGVTQSPTHLIKTRGQQVTLRCSPKSGHDTVSWYQQALGQGPQFIFQYYEEEERQRGNFPDRFSGHQFPNYSSELNVNALLLGDSALYLCASSLVAGGRETQYFGPGTRLLVL.